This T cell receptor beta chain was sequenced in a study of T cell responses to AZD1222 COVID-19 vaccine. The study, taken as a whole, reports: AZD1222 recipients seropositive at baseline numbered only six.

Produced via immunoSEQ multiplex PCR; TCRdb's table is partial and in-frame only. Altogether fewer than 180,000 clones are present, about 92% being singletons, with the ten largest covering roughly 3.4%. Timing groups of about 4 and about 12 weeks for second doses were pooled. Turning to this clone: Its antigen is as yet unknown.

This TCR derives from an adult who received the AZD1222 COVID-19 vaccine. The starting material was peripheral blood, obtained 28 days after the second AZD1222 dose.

The CDR3 DNA sequence: TGTGCCTGGACCCGGGACGGGGGCCTCTATGGCTACACCTTC. Its protein product is CAWTRDGGLYGYTF. The chain uses TRBV30 and TRBJ1-2; possible D gene TRBD1, 6 bases. The CDR3 has 14 amino acids. The germline V gene encodes CDR1 GTSNPN and CDR2 SVGIG (reference sequence). Trimming removed 4 bases from V and 4 bases from J, with 16 bases in between. The full variable domain, completed using reference TRBV30 and TRBJ1-2, is SQTIHQWPATLVQPVGSPLSLECTVEGTSNPNLYWYRQAAGRGLQLLFYSVGIGQISSEVPQNLSASRPQDRQFILSSKKLLLSDSGFYLCAWTRDGGLYGYTFGSGTRLTVV.